The TCR beta chain described here comes from a study of cytomegalovirus exposure and HLA in healthy donors. The study's findings and limits: Information on immune exposure was restricted to one variable (CMV serostatus). Earlier analysis found most TCR beta V segments productive about 90% or about 30% of the time.

With respect to this clone: The antigen is undetermined.

Trimming left V 2 bases short and J 3 bases short, with 11 bases between. CDR1 and CDR2 (germline): MNHNY, SVGAGI (reference sequence). The CDR3 covers 15 residues. Amplification used 60 Vbeta primers and 13 Jbeta primers. Generated by immunoSEQ multiplex PCR, the TCRdb table keeps only in-frame clones and is missing some. The table includes roughly 48,000 clones, about two thirds detected once. This TCR was recovered from a woman under 40 in good health and CMV-seronegative. This sequence joins TRBV6-6 and TRBJ1-3; weak D call: TRBD1 (5 bases). Specimen: PBMCs. The CDR3 DNA reads TGTGCCAGCAGTTACCGGGGCGGGGTTGGAAACACCATATATTTT. Translation gives CASSYRGGVGNTIYF.